This T cell receptor (beta chain) was sequenced during a study of graft-versus-host responses after intestinal transplantation (dated by TCRdb to the early 2020s). About the investigation overall: Recipients received multivisceral, liver-intestinal, or isolated intestinal transplants. Rather than going through the commercial service, samples from three later patients were sequenced in-house on an Illumina MiSeq and processed with MiXCR. The cohort enrolled 20 to 30 intestinal transplant recipients including one retransplant, and a few patients lacking pretransplant specimens were excluded. Donor T cell macrochimerism was defined as a peak of at least 4% donor T cells among recipient peripheral blood mononuclear cells. After intestinal transplantation, graft-versus-host and host-versus-graft alloreactive T cell clones in the graft, circulation and bone marrow were tracked using bulk TCR-beta CDR3 sequencing. Every recipient was given anti-thymocyte globulin induction, then maintenance tacrolimus and steroids for about three years. To identify alloreactive clones, pre-transplant mixed lymphocyte reaction products were sequenced and compared with unstimulated pre-transplant donor and recipient T cells.

Receptor amplification or capture employed the immunoSEQ multiplex PCR assay. In most patients, genomic DNA was isolated using the Qiagen DNeasy Blood and Tissue Kit and sent frozen to Adaptive Biotechnologies for TCR sequencing. Adaptive Biotechnologies carried out high-throughput TCR-beta CDR3 sequencing of genomic DNA for most patients. The published analysis was carried out like this. Adaptive's ImmunoSEQ software supplied the TCR sequencing data for under 20 patients, while MiXCR and VDJtools were used to process three other patients. To correct CD4 versus CD8 sorting errors, any sequence found in both subsets at a frequency ratio below 5:1 was removed. Because the origin of CDR3 nucleotide sequences shared between donor and recipient could not be assigned, those sequences were removed. At least 2-fold expansion over unstimulated cells and a minimum CFSE-low frequency of 0.002% (template counts) or 0.001% (read counts) were required for clones to be classified as alloreactive. Clones detected in sequenced pre-transplant spleen, lymph node, or MLR CFSE-low populations of the donor or recipient were defined as mappable. Cumulative frequency of alloreactive clones was calculated as a percentage of all sequences weighted by copy number. The table comes from immuneACCESS by way of TCRdb, which keeps in-frame sequences with V and J called. Part of the clones is missing from these tables; in studies checked, under half for an unresolved V gene and the rest for unknown reasons. The V and J calls and clone size are taken from that table; D and trimming were inferred from the DNA. The sample contains 55,000 to 75,000 clones, about 80% of them found a single time. The ten largest clonotypes hold 0.35% to 0.45% of the sample.

This clone has just a few counts. Its antigen target is currently unknown. Base qualities are not recorded, but no much larger clone differs from it by a single base. The time point label on this specimen signifies: cells obtained before transplantation from donor or recipient. CD3+CD4+ and CD3+CD8+ populations were FACS-sorted from unstimulated pre-transplant donor and recipient cells taken from spleen or lymph nodes. Here is what the overall study found, with its caveats: Early after transplant, peak levels of circulating GvH clones were associated with declines in HvG clones. The conclusions were limited by the relatively low number and heterogeneity of the intestinal transplant patients. GvH clones were found in recipient bone marrow, and some of the GvH clones appeared earlier in ileal mucosa or blood, which is consistent with an intestinal mucosal origin. High GvH to HvG T cell clonal ratios were observed in the allografts of patients with donor T cell macrochimerism.

As encoded in the germline V gene, CDR1 is SNHLY while CDR2 is FYNNEI. The V end gives up 3 bases and the J end 10 bases, leaving 8 bases in the junction not matched to a gene. The CDR3 covers 13 residues, taking in both the cysteine and the phenylalanine. Kept here is only the CDR3 DNA, which spans 39 bases and is read in frame from base 1. The clonotype originates from a human donor who was the organ donor for an intestinal transplant. The starting material was unstimulated CD4+ T cells sorted from spleen or lymph node cells, obtained before transplant. The chain is encoded by TRBV2 joined to TRBJ1-2; 7 bases in the middle match TRBD1. The base sequence is TGTGCCAGCAGTGAGGAGACAGGGTTTTCCTACACCTTC. It translates to CASSEETGFSYTF.